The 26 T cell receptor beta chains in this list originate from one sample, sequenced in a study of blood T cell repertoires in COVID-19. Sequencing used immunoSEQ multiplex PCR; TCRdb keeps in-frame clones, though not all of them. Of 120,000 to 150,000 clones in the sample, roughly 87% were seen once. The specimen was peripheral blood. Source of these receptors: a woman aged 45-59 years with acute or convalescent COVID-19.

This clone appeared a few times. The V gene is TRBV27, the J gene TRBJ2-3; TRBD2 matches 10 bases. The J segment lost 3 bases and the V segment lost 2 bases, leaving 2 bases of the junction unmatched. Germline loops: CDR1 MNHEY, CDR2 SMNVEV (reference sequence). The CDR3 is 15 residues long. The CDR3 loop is CASSLLAGATDTQYF. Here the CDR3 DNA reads TGTGCCAGCAGTTTACTAGCGGGGGCAACAGATACGCAGTATTTT.

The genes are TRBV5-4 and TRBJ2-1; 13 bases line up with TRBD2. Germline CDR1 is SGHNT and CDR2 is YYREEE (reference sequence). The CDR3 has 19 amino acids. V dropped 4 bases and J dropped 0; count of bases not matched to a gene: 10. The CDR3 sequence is CASSSPGLAGRSSYNEQFF. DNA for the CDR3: TGTGCCAGCAGCAGTCCGGGACTAGCGGGAAGGAGCTCCTACAATGAGCAGTTCTTC.

CDR3 amino acids: CASSTPFYQPQHF. CDR3 DNA sequence: TGTGCCAGTTCCACTCCCTTTTACCAGCCCCAGCATTTT. The chain employs TRBV19 and TRBJ1-5; D is uncertain. The germline V and J ends were trimmed by 8 bases and 7 bases, with 15 bases remaining between them. The germline V gene has CDR1 LNHDA and CDR2 SQIVND (reference sequence). This CDR3 has 13 amino acids.

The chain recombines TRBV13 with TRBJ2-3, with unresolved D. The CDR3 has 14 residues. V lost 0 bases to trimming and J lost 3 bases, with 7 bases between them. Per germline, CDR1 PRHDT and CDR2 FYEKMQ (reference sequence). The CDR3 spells CASSLGARTDTQYF. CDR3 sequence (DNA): TGTGCCAGCAGCTTAGGGGCGAGGACAGATACGCAGTATTTT.

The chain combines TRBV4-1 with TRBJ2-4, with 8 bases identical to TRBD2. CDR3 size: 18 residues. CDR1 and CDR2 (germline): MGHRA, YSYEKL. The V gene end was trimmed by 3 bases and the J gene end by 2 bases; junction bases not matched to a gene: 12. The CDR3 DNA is TGCGCCAGCAGCCATTTTCCCTCGGGGGGGGTAACCAAAAACATTCAGTACTTC. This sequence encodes CASSHFPSGGVTKNIQYF.

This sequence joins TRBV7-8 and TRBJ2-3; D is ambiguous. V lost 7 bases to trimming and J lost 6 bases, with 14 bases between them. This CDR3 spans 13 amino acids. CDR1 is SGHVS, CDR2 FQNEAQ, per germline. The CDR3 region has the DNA TGTGCCAGCACCCTCCCCTCAGATGATACGCAGTATTTT. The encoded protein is CASTLPSDDTQYF.

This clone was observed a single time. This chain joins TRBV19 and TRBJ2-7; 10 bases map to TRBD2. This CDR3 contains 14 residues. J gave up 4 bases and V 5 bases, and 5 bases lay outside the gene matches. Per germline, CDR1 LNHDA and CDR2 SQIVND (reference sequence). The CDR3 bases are TGTGCCAGTAGTGACGGACTAGCGGAGTACGAGCAGTACTTC. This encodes CASSDGLAEYEQYF. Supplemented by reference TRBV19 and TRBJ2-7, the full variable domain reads DGGITQSPKYLFRKEGQNVTLSCEQNLNHDAMYWYRQDPGQGLRLIYYSQIVNDFQKGDIAEGYSVSREKKESFPLTVTSAQKNPTAFYLCASSDGLAEYEQYFGPGTRLTVT.

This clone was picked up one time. The CDR3 sequence: CASSPPGGKTEAFF. In DNA form, the CDR3 reads TGTGCCAGCAGCCCCCCGGGGGGAAAGACTGAAGCTTTCTTT. V usage is TRBV7-3 and J usage is TRBJ1-1; possibly TRBD1 for D (5 bases). This CDR3 is 14 amino acids long. V lost 5 bases, J lost 5 bases, and 15 bases lay in between. Germline CDR1 reads SGHTA; CDR2 reads FQGTGA.

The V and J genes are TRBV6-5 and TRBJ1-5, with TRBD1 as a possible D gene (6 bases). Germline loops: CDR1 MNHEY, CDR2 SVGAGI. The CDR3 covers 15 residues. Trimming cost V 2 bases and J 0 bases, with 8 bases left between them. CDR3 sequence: CASSYTGHSNQPQHF. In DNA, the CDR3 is TGTGCCAGCAGTTACACAGGGCATAGCAATCAGCCCCAGCATTTT.

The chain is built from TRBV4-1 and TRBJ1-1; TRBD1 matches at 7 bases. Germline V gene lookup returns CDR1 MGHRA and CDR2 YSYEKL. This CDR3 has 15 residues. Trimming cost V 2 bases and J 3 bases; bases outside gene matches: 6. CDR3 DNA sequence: TGCGCCAGCAGCCAAATTAACAGGGGTGACACTGAAGCTTTCTTT. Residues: CASSQINRGDTEAFF.

In nucleotides, the CDR3 is TGTGCCAGCAGTGAAGCGGGACAGGGTGATCAGCCCCAGCATTTT. Its protein product is CASSEAGQGDQPQHF. The chain recombines TRBV2 with TRBJ1-5; 9 bases align to TRBD1. The CDR3 consists of 15 residues. V shed 0 bases, J shed 5 bases, and the junction held 2 bases outside the gene matches. CDR1 SNHLY and CDR2 FYNNEI come from the germline V gene.

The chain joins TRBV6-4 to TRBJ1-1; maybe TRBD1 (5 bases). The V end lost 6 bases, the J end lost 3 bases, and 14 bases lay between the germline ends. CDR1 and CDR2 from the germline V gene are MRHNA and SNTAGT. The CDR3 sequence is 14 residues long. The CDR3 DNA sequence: TGTGCCAGCAGACAGAGGGAGGGGTACACTGAAGCTTTCTTT. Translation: CASRQREGYTEAFF.

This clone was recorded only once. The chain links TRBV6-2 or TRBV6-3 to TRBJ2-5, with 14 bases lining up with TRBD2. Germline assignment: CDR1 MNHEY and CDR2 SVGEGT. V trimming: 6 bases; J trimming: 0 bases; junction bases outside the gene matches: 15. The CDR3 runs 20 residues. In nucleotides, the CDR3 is TGTGCCAGCAGCCCCGGACTAGCGGGGGGCCTTATGGCGGACCAAGAGACCCAGTACTTC. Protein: CASSPGLAGGLMADQETQYF.

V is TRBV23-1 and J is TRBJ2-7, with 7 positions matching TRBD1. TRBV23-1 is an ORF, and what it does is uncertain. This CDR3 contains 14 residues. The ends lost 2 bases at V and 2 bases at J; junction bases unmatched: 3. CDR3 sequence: CASSQRTGTYEQYF. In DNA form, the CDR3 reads TGCGCCAGCAGTCAACGGACAGGCACCTACGAGCAGTACTTC.

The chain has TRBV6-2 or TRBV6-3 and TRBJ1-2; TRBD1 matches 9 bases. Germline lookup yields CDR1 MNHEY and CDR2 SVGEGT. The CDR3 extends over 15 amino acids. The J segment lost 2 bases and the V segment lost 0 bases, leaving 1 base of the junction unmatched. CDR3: CASSYSGQGNYGYTF. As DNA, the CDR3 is TGTGCCAGCAGTTACTCGGGACAGGGAAACTATGGCTACACCTTC.

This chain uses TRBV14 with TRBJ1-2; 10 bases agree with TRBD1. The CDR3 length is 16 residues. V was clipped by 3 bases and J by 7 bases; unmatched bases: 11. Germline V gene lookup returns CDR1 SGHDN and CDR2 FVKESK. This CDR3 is CASSQKRGTGDVGYTF. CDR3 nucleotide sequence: TGTGCCAGCAGCCAGAAGAGAGGGACAGGGGATGTTGGCTACACCTTC.

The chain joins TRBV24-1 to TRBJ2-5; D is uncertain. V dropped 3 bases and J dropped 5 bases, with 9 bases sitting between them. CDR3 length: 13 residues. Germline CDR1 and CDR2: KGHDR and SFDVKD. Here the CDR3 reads CATSDANHETQYF. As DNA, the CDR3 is TGTGCCACCAGTGATGCGAATCACGAGACCCAGTACTTC.

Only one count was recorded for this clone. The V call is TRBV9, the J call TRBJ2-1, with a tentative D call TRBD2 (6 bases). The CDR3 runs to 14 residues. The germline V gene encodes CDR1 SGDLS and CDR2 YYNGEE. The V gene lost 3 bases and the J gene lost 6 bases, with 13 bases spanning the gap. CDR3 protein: CASSGMRRGNEQFF. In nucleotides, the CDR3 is TGTGCCAGCAGCGGGATGCGGAGGGGCAATGAGCAGTTCTTC. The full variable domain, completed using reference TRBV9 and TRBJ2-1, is DSGVTQTPKHLITATGQRVTLRCSPRSGDLSVYWYQQSLDQGLQFLIQYYNGEERAKGNILERFSAQQFPDLHSELNLSSLELGDSALYFCASSGMRRGNEQFFGPGTRLTVL.

CDR3 DNA: TGTGCCAGCAGCGTCAACAGGGCCTCTGGGGCCAACGTCCTGACTTTC. This sequence encodes CASSVNRASGANVLTF. V usage is TRBV7-8 and J usage is TRBJ2-6, with D perhaps matching TRBD1 (6 bases). V was pared by 5 bases and J by 0 bases, with 11 bases between. The CDR3 spans 16 residues. Germline CDR1 SGHVS, CDR2 FQNEAQ.

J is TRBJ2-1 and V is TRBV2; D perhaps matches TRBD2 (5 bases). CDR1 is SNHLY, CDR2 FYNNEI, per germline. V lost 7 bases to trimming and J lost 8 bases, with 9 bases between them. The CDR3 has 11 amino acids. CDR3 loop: CASTRVDEQFF. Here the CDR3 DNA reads TGTGCCAGCACGAGGGTGGATGAGCAGTTCTTC.

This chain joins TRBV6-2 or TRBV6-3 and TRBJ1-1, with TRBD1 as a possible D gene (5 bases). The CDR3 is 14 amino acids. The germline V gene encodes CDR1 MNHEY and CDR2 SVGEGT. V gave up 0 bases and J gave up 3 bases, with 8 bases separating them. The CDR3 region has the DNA TGTGCCAGCAGTTACTCTTGGGGGGACACTGAAGCTTTCTTT. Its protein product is CASSYSWGDTEAFF.

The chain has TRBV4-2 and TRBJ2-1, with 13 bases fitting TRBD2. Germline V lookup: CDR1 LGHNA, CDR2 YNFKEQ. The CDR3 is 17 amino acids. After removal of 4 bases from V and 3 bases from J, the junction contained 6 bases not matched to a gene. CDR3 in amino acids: CASSPTTSGGFYNEQFF. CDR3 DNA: TGTGCCAGCAGCCCGACGACTAGCGGGGGGTTCTACAATGAGCAGTTCTTC.

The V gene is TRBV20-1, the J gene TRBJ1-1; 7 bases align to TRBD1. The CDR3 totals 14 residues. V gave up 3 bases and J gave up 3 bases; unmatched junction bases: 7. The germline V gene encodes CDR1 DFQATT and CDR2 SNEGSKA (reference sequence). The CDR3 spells CSASPRTGHTEAFF. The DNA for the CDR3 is TGCAGTGCTAGTCCCCGGACAGGTCACACTGAAGCTTTCTTT.

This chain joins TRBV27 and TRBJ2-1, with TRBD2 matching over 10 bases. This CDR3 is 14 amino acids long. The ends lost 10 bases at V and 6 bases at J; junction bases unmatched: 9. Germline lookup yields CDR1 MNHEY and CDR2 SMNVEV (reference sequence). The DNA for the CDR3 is TGTGCCACCCAAGCGGGAGGGCTACCCAATGAGCAGTTCTTC. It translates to CATQAGGLPNEQFF.

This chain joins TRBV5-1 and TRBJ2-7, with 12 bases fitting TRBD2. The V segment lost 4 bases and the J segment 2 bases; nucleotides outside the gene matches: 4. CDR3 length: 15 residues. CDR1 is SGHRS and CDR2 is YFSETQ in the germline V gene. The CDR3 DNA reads TGCGCCAGCAGCCGGACTAGCGGGGATACCTACGAGCAGTACTTC. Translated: CASSRTSGDTYEQYF.

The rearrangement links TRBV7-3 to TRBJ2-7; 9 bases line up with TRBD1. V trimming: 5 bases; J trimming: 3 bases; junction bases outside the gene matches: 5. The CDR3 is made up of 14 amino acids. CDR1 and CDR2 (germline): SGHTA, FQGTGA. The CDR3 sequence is CASSVLTGGYEQYF. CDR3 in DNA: TGTGCCAGCAGCGTCCTGACAGGGGGCTACGAGCAGTACTTC.